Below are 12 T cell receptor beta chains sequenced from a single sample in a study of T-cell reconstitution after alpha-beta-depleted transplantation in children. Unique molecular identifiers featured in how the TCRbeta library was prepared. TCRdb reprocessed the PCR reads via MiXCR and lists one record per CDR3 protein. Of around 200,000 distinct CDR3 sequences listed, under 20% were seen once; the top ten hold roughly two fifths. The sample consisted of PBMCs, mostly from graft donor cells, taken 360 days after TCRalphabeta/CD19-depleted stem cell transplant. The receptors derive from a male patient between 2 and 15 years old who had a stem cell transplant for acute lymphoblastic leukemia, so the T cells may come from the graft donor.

The CDR3 here is CASSSARGANVLTF. DNA of the CDR3: TGCGCCAGCAGCTCGGCGCGCGGGGCCAACGTCCTGACTTTC. The chain links TRBV5-1 to TRBJ2-6; D remains unclear. V lost 3 bases and J lost 4, with 8 bases in between. The V gene's germline CDR1 is SGHRS and CDR2 YFSETQ. The CDR3 has 14 amino acids.

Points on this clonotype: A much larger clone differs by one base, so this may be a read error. The DNA of the CDR3 is TGCAGCGTCATAGGCTACAATGAGCAGTCCTTC. Its protein product is CSVIGYNEQSF. J is TRBJ2-1 and V is TRBV29-1, with D unclear. Germline values: CDR1 SQVTM, CDR2 ANQGSEA. The CDR3 is 11 residues long.

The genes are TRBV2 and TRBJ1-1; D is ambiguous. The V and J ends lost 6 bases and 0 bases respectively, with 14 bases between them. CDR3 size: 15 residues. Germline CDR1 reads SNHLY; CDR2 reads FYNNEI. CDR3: CASREEDALNTEAFF. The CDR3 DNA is TGTGCCAGCAGGGAGGAGGATGCTTTGAACACTGAAGCTTTCTTT.

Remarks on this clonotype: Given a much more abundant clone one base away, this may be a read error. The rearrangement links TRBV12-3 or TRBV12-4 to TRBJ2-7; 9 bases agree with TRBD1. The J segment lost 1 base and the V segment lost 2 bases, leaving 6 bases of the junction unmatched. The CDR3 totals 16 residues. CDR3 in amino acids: CASSLMTGGGSYEQYF. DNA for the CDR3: TGTGCCAGCAGTTTAATGACAGGGGGAGGGTCCTACGAGCAGTACTTC.

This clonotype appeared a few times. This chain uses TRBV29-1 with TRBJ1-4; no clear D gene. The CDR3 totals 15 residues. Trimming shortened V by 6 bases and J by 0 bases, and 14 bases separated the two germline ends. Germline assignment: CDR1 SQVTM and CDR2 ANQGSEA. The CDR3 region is CSVLGDTATNEKLFF. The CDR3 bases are TGCAGCGTGCTTGGAGACACTGCAACTAATGAAAAACTGTTTTTT.

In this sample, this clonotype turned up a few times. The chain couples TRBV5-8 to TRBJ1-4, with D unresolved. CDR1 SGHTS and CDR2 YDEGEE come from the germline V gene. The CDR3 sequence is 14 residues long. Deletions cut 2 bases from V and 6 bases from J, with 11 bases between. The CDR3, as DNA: TGTGCCAGCAGCTTTCTCGCCGGGGATGAAAAACTGTTTTTT. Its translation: CASSFLAGDEKLFF.

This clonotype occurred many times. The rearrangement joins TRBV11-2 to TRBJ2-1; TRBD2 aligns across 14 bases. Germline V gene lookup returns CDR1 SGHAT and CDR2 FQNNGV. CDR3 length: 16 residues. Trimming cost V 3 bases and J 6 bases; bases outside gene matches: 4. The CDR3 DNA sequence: TGTGCCAGCAGCTTCAGACTAGCGGGGGGGTCCAATGAGCAGTTCTTC. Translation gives CASSFRLAGGSNEQFF.

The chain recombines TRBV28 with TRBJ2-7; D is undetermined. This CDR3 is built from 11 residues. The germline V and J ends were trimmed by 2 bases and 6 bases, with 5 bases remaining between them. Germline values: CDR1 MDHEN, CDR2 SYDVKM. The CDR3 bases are TGTGCCAGCAGTTTAGAGAGCGAGCAGTACTTC. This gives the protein CASSLESEQYF.

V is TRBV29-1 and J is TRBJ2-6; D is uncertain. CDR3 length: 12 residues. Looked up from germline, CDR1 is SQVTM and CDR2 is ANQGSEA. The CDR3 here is CTLVSGANVLTF. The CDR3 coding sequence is TGCACCCTCGTCTCTGGGGCCAACGTCCTGACTTTC.

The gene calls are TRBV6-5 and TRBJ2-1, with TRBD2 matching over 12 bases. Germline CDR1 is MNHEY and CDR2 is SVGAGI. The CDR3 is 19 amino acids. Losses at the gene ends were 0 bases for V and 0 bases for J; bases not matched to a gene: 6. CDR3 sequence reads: CASSYSPSGGASSYNEQFF. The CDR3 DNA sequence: TGTGCCAGCAGTTACTCGCCTAGCGGGGGGGCAAGCTCCTACAATGAGCAGTTCTTC.

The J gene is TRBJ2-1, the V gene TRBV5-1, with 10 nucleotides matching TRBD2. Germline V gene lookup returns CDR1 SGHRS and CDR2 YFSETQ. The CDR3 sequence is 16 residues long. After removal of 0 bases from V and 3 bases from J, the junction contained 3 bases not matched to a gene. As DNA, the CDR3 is TGCGCCAGCAGCTTGGTCCTAGCGGGGGTCTACAATGAGCAGTTCTTC. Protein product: CASSLVLAGVYNEQFF.

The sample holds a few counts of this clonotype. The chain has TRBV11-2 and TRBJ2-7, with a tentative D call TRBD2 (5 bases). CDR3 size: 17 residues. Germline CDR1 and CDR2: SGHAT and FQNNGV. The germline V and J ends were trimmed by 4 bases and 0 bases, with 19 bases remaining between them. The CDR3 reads CASSSDIWTDRSYEQYF. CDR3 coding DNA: TGTGCCAGCAGCTCAGACATATGGACTGATCGCTCCTACGAGCAGTACTTC.